These 12 T cell receptor beta chains were all obtained from the same sample, sequenced in a study of cytotoxic CD8 clonotypes in ibrutinib-treated CLL. Clones were read by immunoSEQ multiplex PCR, and TCRdb kept only the in-frame ones, dropping some. The sample gives under 75,000 clones, about three quarters of which show up once; around 43% is in the top ten. The starting material was PBMCs, obtained after 12 months of ibrutinib treatment. The receptor set was obtained from a human donor with chronic lymphocytic leukemia.

This sequence joins TRBV6-1 and TRBJ2-2; D remains ambiguous. The V end was cut by 8 bases, the J end by 0 bases, with 4 bases between. This CDR3 region has 12 residues. CDR1 is MNHNS, CDR2 SASEGT, per germline. CDR3 region: CASSSNTGELFF. The CDR3, as DNA: TGTGCCAGCTCGTCGAACACCGGGGAGCTGTTTTTT.

The chain carries TRBV28 and TRBJ2-7, with 9 bases matching TRBD1. CDR1 MDHEN and CDR2 SYDVKM come from the germline V gene. V shed 10 bases, J shed 4 bases, and the junction held 8 bases outside the gene matches. The CDR3 extends over 13 amino acids. The CDR3 loop reads CATQDRGRYEQYF. CDR3 coding DNA: TGTGCCACCCAAGACAGGGGGAGGTACGAGCAGTACTTC.

The chain combines TRBV9 with TRBJ2-3; 11 positions match TRBD2. V was pared by 5 bases and J by 1 base, with 12 bases of the junction left unmatched. CDR1 is SGDLS and CDR2 is YYNGEE in the germline V gene. The length of the CDR3 is 18 residues. This CDR3 is CASSTGTSGGLGTDTQYF. As DNA, the CDR3 is TGTGCCAGCAGTACCGGGACTAGCGGTGGCCTCGGCACAGATACGCAGTATTTT.

The J gene is TRBJ2-1, the V gene TRBV2; TRBD1 agrees at 8 bases. Germline CDR1 is SNHLY and CDR2 is FYNNEI. V dropped 6 bases and J dropped 6; count of bases not matched to a gene: 4. CDR3 length equals 13 residues. CDR3 sequence (DNA): TGTGCCAGCAGCCCGGACAGGGTCAATGAGCAGTTCTTC. Translating gives CASSPDRVNEQFF.

The CDR3 sequence: CASSLALEGVGYGYTF. The CDR3 DNA reads as TGCGCCAGCAGCTTGGCGCTGGAGGGAGTCGGCTATGGCTACACCTTC. The V and J genes are TRBV5-1 and TRBJ1-2; no reliable D call. Germline lookup yields CDR1 SGHRS and CDR2 YFSETQ. V was pared by 0 bases and J by 4 bases, with 16 bases between. The CDR3 extends over 16 amino acids. Filled out from reference TRBV5-1 and TRBJ1-2, the complete variable domain reads KAGVTQTPRYLIKTRGQQVTLSCSPISGHRSVSWYQQTPGQGLQFLFEYFSETQRNKGNFPGRFSGRQFSNSRSEMNVSTLELGDSALYLCASSLALEGVGYGYTFGSGTRLTVV.

J is TRBJ2-3 and V is TRBV10-3; a possible D gene is TRBD2 (7 bases). V was clipped by 0 bases and J by 4 bases, with 17 bases between them. CDR1 ENHRY and CDR2 SYGVKD come from the germline V gene. The CDR3 has 17 residues. This CDR3 reads CAISESRGEGGADTQYF. Here the CDR3 DNA reads TGTGCCATCAGTGAGTCTAGGGGGGAGGGGGGCGCAGATACGCAGTATTTT.

This chain links TRBV4-3 with TRBJ1-5; unclear D gene. The CDR3 spans 13 residues. V lost 1 base, J lost 5 bases, and 6 bases lay in between. The V gene's germline CDR1 is LGHNA and CDR2 YSLEER. The CDR3 protein is CASSQVLDQPQHF. The CDR3 nucleotides read TGCGCCAGCAGCCAAGTTCTCGATCAGCCCCAGCATTTT.

CDR3 in DNA: TGTGCCAGCAGCCACCGGGGAGGGGTGACAGATACGCAGTATTTT. This codes for CASSHRGGVTDTQYF. This chain uses TRBV14 with TRBJ2-3; 7 bases agree with TRBD2. V lost 3 bases to trimming and J lost 3 bases; unmatched junction nucleotides: 6. Per germline, CDR1 SGHDN and CDR2 FVKESK. The CDR3 is 15 residues long.

The gene calls are TRBV5-4 and TRBJ2-2, with TRBD2 identical over 12 bases. The CDR3 is made up of 17 amino acids. Germline CDR1 and CDR2: SGHNT and YYREEE (reference sequence). The J segment lost 4 bases and the V segment lost 2 bases, leaving 6 bases of the junction unmatched. The CDR3 DNA is TGTGCCAGCAGCTTTCGACTAGCGGGAGTTCGCACCGGGGAGCTGTTTTTT. It codes for CASSFRLAGVRTGELFF.

This clone was counted only a few times. The chain has TRBV30 and TRBJ2-7, with 13 nucleotides matching TRBD2. Germline V lookup: CDR1 GTSNPN, CDR2 SVGIG (reference sequence). V lost 8 bases to trimming and J lost 6 bases; unmatched junction nucleotides: 7. CDR3 length: 13 residues. In DNA, the CDR3 is TGTGCCAGAGGGACTAGCGGGACTGGCGAGCAGTACTTC. Translation: CARGTSGTGEQYF.

The CDR3 protein is CASSYFIEQGGETQYF. In DNA, the CDR3 is TGTGCCAGCAGTTACTTTATAGAGCAGGGGGGTGAGACCCAGTACTTC. This chain joins TRBV6-5 and TRBJ2-5; perhaps TRBD1 as D (7 bases). CDR3 length: 16 residues. CDR1 and CDR2 from the germline V gene are MNHEY and SVGAGI. Deletions cut 1 base from V and 5 bases from J, with 17 bases between.

The V call is TRBV19, the J call TRBJ2-2; 8 bases are shared with TRBD1. Germline assignment: CDR1 LNHDA and CDR2 SQIVND (reference sequence). The CDR3 contains 17 residues. Trimming took 5 bases from V and 1 from J; bases not matched to a gene: 9. The DNA for the CDR3 is TGTGCCAGTAGTGTGATGCAGGGGGCAGGGAACACCGGGGAGCTGTTTTTT. Amino acids: CASSVMQGAGNTGELFF.